The entry that follows covers one TCR beta chain sequence. As yet, its antigen is unknown. This entry is derived from a study of CD8 T cell repertoires and HIV-1 epitope variants. At the level of the study: Each of Twenty-five Gag and Nef epitope peptides stimulated a separate culture. Equal numbers of autologous T cell-negative cells presented antigen to enriched T cells. Controls were a CMV, EBV and flu peptide pool, Ebola AY9 negative control, and no-peptide well. The baseline condition was 1M T cells left uncultured.

TCRdb keeps only in-frame clones here, not all; method: immunoSEQ multiplex PCR. The sample yields 1,100 or so clones, approximately 70% seen once. The V end was cut by 1 base, the J end by 10 bases, with 12 bases between. Germline CDR1 and CDR2: SGHNT and YYREEE (reference sequence). The CDR3 extends over 13 amino acids. This chain joins TRBV5-4 and TRBJ2-1, with a tentative D call TRBD1 (6 bases). The sequence derives from a male donor with HIV. Source material: cultured CD8+ T cells derived from PBMCs. The CDR3 reads CASSLSQGWEQFF. The DNA of the CDR3 is TGTGCCAGCAGCTTGTCCCAGGGGTGGGAGCAGTTCTTC.